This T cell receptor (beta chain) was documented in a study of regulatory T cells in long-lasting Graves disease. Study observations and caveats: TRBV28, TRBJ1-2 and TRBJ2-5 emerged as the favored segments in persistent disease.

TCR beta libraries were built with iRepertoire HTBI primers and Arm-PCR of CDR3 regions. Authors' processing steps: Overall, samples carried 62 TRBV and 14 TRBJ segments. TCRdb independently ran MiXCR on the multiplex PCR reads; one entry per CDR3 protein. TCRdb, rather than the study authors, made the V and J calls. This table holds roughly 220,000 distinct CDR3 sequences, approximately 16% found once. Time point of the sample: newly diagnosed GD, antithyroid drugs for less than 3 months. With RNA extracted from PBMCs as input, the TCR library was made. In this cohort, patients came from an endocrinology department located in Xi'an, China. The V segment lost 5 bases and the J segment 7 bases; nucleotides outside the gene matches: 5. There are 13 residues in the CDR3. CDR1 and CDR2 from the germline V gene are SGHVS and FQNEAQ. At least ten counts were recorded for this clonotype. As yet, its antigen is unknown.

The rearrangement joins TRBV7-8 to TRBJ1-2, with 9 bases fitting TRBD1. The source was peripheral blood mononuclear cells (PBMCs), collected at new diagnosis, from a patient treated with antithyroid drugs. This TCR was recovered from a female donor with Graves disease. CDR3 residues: CASSQQGAGGYTF. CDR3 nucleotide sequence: TGTGCCAGCAGCCAACAGGGGGCAGGTGGCTACACCTTC. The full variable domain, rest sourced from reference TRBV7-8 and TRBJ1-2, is GAGVSQSPRYKVAKRGQDVALRCDPISGHVSLFWYQQALGQGPEFLTYFQNEAQLDKSGLPSDRFFAERPEGSVSTLKIQRTQQEDSAVYLCASSQQGAGGYTFGSGTRLTVV.